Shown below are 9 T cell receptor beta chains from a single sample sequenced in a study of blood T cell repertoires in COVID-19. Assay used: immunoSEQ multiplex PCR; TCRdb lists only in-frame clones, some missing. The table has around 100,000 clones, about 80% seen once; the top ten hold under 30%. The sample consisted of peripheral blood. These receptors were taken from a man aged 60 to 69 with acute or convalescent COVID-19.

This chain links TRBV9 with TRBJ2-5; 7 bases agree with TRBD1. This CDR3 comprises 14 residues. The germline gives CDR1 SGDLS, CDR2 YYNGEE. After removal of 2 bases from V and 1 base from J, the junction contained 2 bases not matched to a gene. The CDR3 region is CASSVTGSQETQYF. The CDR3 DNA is TGTGCCAGCAGCGTGACAGGGTCCCAAGAGACCCAGTACTTC.

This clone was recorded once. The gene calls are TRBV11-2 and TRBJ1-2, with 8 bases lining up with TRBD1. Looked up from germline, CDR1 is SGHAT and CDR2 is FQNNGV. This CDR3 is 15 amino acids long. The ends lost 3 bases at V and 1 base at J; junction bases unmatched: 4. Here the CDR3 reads CASSLGGQGNYGYTF. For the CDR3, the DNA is TGTGCCAGCAGCTTGGGTGGACAGGGTAACTATGGCTACACCTTC.

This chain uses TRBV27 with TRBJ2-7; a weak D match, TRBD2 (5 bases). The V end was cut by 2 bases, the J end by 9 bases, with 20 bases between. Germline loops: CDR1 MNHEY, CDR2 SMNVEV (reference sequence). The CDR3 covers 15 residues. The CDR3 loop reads CASSLDRLIAIGQYF. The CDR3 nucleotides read TGTGCCAGCAGTTTAGACCGTTTGATAGCGATTGGGCAGTACTTC.

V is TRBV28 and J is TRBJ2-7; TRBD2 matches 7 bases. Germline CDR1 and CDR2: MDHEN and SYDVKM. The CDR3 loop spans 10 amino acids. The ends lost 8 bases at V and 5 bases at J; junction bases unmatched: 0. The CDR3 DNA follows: TGTGCCAGCGGGAGGGACGAGCAGTACTTC. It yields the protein CASGRDEQYF. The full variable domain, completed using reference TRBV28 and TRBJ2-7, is DVKVTQSSRYLVKRTGEKVFLECVQDMDHENMFWYRQDPGLGLRLIYFSYDVKMKEKGDIPEGYSVSREKKERFSLILESASTNQTSMYLCASGRDEQYFGPGTRLTVT.

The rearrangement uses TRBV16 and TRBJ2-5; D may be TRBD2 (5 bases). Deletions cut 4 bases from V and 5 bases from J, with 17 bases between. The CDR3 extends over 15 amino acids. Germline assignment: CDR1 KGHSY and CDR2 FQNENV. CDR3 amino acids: CASSPQRASGETQYF. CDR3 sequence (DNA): TGTGCCAGCAGCCCTCAGAGGGCCAGTGGGGAGACCCAGTACTTC.

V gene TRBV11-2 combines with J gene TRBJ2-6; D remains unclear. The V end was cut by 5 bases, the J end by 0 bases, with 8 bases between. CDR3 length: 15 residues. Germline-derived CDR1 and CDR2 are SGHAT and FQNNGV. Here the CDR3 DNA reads TGTGCCAGCAGCCCACAAGTCTCTGGGGCCAACGTCCTGACTTTC. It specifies CASSPQVSGANVLTF.

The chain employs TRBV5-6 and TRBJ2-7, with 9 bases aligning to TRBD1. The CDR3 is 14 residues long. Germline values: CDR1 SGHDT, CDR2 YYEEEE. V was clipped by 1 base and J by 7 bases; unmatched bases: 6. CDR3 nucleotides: TGTGCCAGCAGCTTGAGGGGACAGGGCAGGGAGCAGTACGTC. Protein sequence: CASSLRGQGREQYV.

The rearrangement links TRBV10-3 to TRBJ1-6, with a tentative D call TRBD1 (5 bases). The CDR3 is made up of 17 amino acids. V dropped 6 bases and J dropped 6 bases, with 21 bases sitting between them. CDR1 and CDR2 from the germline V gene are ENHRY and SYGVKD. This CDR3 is CAISKILGGETNSPLHF. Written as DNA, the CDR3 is TGTGCCATCAGCAAAATCCTGGGAGGGGAGACTAATTCACCCCTCCACTTT.

CDR3 DNA sequence: TGTGCCAGCACCTTCTCGGTAGGGGCCTACGAGCAGTACTTC. Translated: CASTFSVGAYEQYF. This rearrangement joins TRBV6-5 to TRBJ2-7; maybe TRBD1 (5 bases). Trimming shortened V by 7 bases and J by 2 bases, and 15 bases separated the two germline ends. CDR1 and CDR2 (germline): MNHEY, SVGAGI. This CDR3 is built from 14 residues.